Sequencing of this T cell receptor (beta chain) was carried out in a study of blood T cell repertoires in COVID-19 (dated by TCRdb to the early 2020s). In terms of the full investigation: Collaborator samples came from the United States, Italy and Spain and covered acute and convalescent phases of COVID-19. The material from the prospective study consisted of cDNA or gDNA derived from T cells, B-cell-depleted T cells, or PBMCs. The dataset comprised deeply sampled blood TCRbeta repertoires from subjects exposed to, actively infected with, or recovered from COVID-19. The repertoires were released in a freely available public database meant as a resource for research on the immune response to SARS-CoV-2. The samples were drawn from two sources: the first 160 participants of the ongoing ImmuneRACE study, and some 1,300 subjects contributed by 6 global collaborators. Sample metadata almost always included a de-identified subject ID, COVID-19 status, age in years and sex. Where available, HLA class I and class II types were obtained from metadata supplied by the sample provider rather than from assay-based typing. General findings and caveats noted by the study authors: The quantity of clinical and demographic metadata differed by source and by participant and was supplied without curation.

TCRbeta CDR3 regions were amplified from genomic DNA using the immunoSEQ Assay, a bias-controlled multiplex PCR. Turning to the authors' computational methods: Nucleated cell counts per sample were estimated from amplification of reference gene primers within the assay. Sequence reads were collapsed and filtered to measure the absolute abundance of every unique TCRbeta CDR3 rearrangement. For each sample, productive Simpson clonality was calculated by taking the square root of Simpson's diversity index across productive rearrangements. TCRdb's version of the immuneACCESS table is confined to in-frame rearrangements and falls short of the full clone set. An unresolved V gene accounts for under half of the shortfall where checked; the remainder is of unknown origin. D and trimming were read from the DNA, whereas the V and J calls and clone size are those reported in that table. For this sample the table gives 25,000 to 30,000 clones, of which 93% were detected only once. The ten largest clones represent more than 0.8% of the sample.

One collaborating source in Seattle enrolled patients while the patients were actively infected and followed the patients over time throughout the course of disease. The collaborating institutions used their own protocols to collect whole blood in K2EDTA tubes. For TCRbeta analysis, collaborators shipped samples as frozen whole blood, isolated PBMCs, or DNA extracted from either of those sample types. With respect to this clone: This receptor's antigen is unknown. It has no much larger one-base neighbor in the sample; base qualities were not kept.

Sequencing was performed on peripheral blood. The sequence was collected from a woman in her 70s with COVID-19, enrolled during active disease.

The DNA sequence follows: TGTGCCAGCAGTGGGACAGGGTACTATGGCTACACCTTC. Its protein product is CASSGTGYYGYTF. The chain was built from TRBV2 and TRBJ1-2; TRBD1 aligns with 8 central bases. CDR1 and CDR2 are drawn from the germline V gene: SNHLY, FYNNEI. The germline V and J ends show losses of 4 bases and 3 bases respectively, and no gene match explains 1 base of the junction. The CDR3 sequence holds 13 residues, the cysteine and phenylalanine included. Of all the DNA, just the CDR3 is kept, 39 bases in frame from base 1.